The 30 T cell receptor beta chains reported below all come from one sample, sequenced in a study of blood T cell repertoires in COVID-19. Measured with immunoSEQ multiplex PCR; TCRdb has only the in-frame clones, and not every one. The sample includes tens of thousands of clones, approximately 80% of them seen just once. The sequenced sample consisted of peripheral blood. The receptor set was obtained from a man at least 80 years old with COVID-19, enrolled during active disease.

This clone was counted a few times. The chain recombines TRBV6-6 with TRBJ1-5; TRBD1 aligns across 9 bases. Germline V lookup: CDR1 MNHNY, CDR2 SVGAGI (reference sequence). This CDR3 region has 12 residues. The CDR3 reads CATGQGHQPQHF. CDR3 nucleotides: TGTGCTACTGGACAGGGGCATCAGCCCCAGCATTTT.

The chain carries TRBV7-2 and TRBJ2-1, with TRBD1 matching 8 bases. The junction had 15 bases not matched to a gene; V was cut back by 5 bases and J by 3 bases. The germline CDR1 and CDR2 sequences are SGHTA and FQGNSA. The CDR3 has 18 residues. The CDR3 DNA is TGTGCCAGCAGCCCCCCTACCGCCGGGACAGGATTCTACAATGAGCAGTTCTTC. Translating gives CASSPPTAGTGFYNEQFF.

The CDR3 reads CATSRGQGTTNYGYTF. In DNA, the CDR3 is TGTGCCACCAGCAGAGGACAGGGGACTACTAACTATGGCTACACCTTC. V is TRBV15 and J is TRBJ1-2; the match to TRBD1 covers 8 bases. The V and J ends lost 1 base and 0 bases, in that order; junction bases with no gene match: 4. CDR3 length: 16 amino acids. Germline CDR1 is LNHNV and CDR2 is YYDKDF (reference sequence).

The rearrangement links TRBV30 to TRBJ2-5; 13 bases fit TRBD2. Germline loops: CDR1 GTSNPN, CDR2 SVGIG (reference sequence). J was trimmed by 5 bases and V by 2 bases; bases with no gene match: 8. The CDR3 has 16 residues. CDR3: CAWSKTSGRPGETQYF. As DNA, the CDR3 is TGTGCCTGGAGTAAGACTAGCGGGAGGCCTGGGGAGACCCAGTACTTC.

The V gene is TRBV5-1, the J gene TRBJ2-5; 7 nucleotides match TRBD1. J gave up 2 bases and V 6 bases, and 7 bases lay outside the gene matches. The CDR3 is 14 residues long. CDR1 and CDR2 (germline): SGHRS, YFSETQ. As DNA, the CDR3 is TGCGCCAGCATCGAAGGGGGCGGGCAAGAGACCCAGTACTTC. This codes for CASIEGGGQETQYF. The complete variable domain, with remaining parts taken from reference TRBV5-1 and TRBJ2-5, reads KAGVTQTPRYLIKTRGQQVTLSCSPISGHRSVSWYQQTPGQGLQFLFEYFSETQRNKGNFPGRFSGRQFSNSRSEMNVSTLELGDSALYLCASIEGGGQETQYFGPGTRLLVL.

The CDR3 nucleotides are TGTGCCACCAGCAGAGTACTAAGGGGGAACACTGAAGCTTTCTTT. Amino acid sequence: CATSRVLRGNTEAFF. This sequence joins TRBV15 and TRBJ1-1; possibly TRBD1 for D (5 bases). Germline values: CDR1 LNHNV, CDR2 YYDKDF (reference sequence). The CDR3 runs to 15 residues. V lost 1 base to trimming and J lost 1 base, with 10 bases between them. Variable domain in full (rest from reference TRBV15 and TRBJ1-1): DAMVIQNPRYQVTQFGKPVTLSCSQTLNHNVMYWYQQKSSQAPKLLFHYYDKDFNNEADTPDNFQSRRPNTSFCFLDIRSPGLGDTAMYLCATSRVLRGNTEAFFGQGTRLTVV.

The chain joins TRBV30 to TRBJ1-1; 8 bases agree with TRBD1. V shed 3 bases and J 9 bases; nucleotides not matched to a gene: 6. The CDR3 consists of 12 residues. Germline loops: CDR1 GTSNPN, CDR2 SVGIG (reference sequence). The CDR3 DNA reads as TGTGCCTGGAGCTCAGGACAGGGTAAAGCTTTCTTT. Translating it yields CAWSSGQGKAFF.

This chain joins TRBV13 and TRBJ2-7, with D perhaps TRBD1 (6 bases). Germline CDR1 and CDR2: PRHDT and FYEKMQ (reference sequence). CDR3 size: 15 residues. Trimming took off 5 bases at V and 4 bases at J, with 18 bases between the two ends. The CDR3 nucleotides read TGTGCCAGCAGCGTCAGGGGTTCTGGGCCTTACGAGCAGTACTTC. Translated, it gives CASSVRGSGPYEQYF.

The rearrangement links TRBV3-1 (or the pseudogene TRBV3-2) to TRBJ1-1; the D is unclear. The CDR3 totals 16 residues. The V and J ends lost 0 bases and 10 bases respectively, with 21 bases between them. Germline V gene data show CDR1 as LGHDT and CDR2 as YNNKEL (reference sequence). The CDR3 is CASSQESLQGRARAFF. The CDR3 DNA sequence: TGTGCCAGCAGCCAAGAATCCCTCCAAGGGAGGGCGAGAGCTTTCTTT.

This rearrangement joins TRBV5-8 to TRBJ2-7; TRBD1 might be the D (5 bases). Looked up from germline, CDR1 is SGHTS and CDR2 is YDEGEE. Trimming left V 0 bases short and J 3 bases short, with 10 bases between. The CDR3 totals 14 residues. The CDR3 sequence: CASSLEGSDYEQYF. CDR3 nucleotides: TGTGCCAGCAGCTTGGAGGGGTCTGACTACGAGCAGTACTTC.

The genes are TRBV7-2 and TRBJ1-2; D possibly corresponds to TRBD1 (6 bases). This CDR3 spans 13 amino acids. In germline, CDR1 is SGHTA, CDR2 FQGNSA. Trimming shortened V by 6 bases and J by 1 base, and 9 bases separated the two germline ends. The CDR3 DNA reads as TGTGCCAGCAGTTGGACAGTTAACTATGGCTACACCTTC. This encodes CASSWTVNYGYTF.

The rearrangement links TRBV6-5 to TRBJ2-1; TRBD2 matches 10 bases. CDR1 and CDR2 (germline): MNHEY, SVGAGI. Trimming took 6 bases from V and 6 from J; bases not matched to a gene: 5. CDR3 size: 14 residues. This CDR3 reads CASRASGSLNEQFF. Here the CDR3 DNA reads TGTGCCAGCAGAGCTAGCGGGAGTCTCAATGAGCAGTTCTTC.

This sequence joins TRBV7-9 and TRBJ2-5; D is unresolved. The V end lost 1 base, the J end lost 4 bases, and 7 bases lay between the germline ends. This CDR3 has 13 amino acids. CDR1 is SEHNR and CDR2 is FQNEAQ in the germline V gene (reference sequence). CDR3 coding DNA: TGTGCCAGCAGCTTAGGTGTAGTAGAGACCCAGTACTTC. Translation: CASSLGVVETQYF.

The rearrangement joins TRBV14 to TRBJ1-1; D is unresolved. The CDR3 contains 13 residues. Trimming stripped 2 bases from V and 11 bases from J, with 15 bases between. Per germline, CDR1 SGHDN and CDR2 FVKESK. CDR3 protein: CASSQNERSAAFF. In DNA form, the CDR3 reads TGTGCCAGCAGCCAAAATGAACGTTCCGCGGCTTTCTTT.

The rearrangement joins TRBV3-1 (or the pseudogene TRBV3-2) to TRBJ2-7; maybe TRBD2 (6 bases). Germline V gene sequence: CDR1 LGHDT, CDR2 YNNKEL (reference sequence). The CDR3 length is 14 residues. The V end lost 5 bases, the J end lost 2 bases, and 13 bases lay between the germline ends. The CDR3 DNA is TGTGCCAGCAGCGCCTGGGACTCCACCTACGAGCAGTACTTC. Protein: CASSAWDSTYEQYF.

This chain joins TRBV6-2 or TRBV6-3 and TRBJ2-5; 8 bases are shared with TRBD2. Germline-derived CDR1 and CDR2 are MNHEY and SVGEGT. The CDR3 totals 18 residues. Trimming took 0 bases from V and 1 from J; bases not matched to a gene: 10. In DNA form, the CDR3 reads TGTGCCAGCAGTTACTCGCGGGGGGCTTGGACTACCCAAGAGACCCAGTACTTC. As protein: CASSYSRGAWTTQETQYF.

Written as DNA, the CDR3 is TGTGCCAGCAGCGGCAGGAACAATTCACCCCTCCACTTT. Protein sequence: CASSGRNNSPLHF. The V call is TRBV6-2 or TRBV6-3, the J call TRBJ1-6, with D unresolved. CDR1 and CDR2 (germline): MNHEY, SVGEGT. This CDR3 spans 13 amino acids. Trimming pared 6 bases from V and 7 bases from J, leaving 10 bases between.

The gene calls are TRBV7-8 and TRBJ1-5; a possible D gene is TRBD1 (6 bases). Germline lookup yields CDR1 SGHVS and CDR2 FQNEAQ. The CDR3 spans 14 residues. V dropped 2 bases and J dropped 6 bases, with 11 bases sitting between them. CDR3 loop: CASSLTGFTQPQHF. CDR3 DNA: TGTGCCAGCAGCTTAACAGGGTTTACTCAGCCCCAGCATTTT.

The CDR3 protein is CASSARQGNEKLFF. CDR3 in DNA: TGTGCCAGCAGCGCGAGACAGGGGAATGAAAAACTGTTTTTT. The gene calls are TRBV9 and TRBJ1-4, with 8 nucleotides matching TRBD1. After removal of 3 bases from V and 5 bases from J, the junction contained 3 bases not matched to a gene. Germline lookup yields CDR1 SGDLS and CDR2 YYNGEE. This CDR3 contains 14 residues.

The rearrangement joins TRBV25-1 to TRBJ1-2; D is perhaps TRBD1 (6 bases). Per the germline V gene, CDR1 is MGHDK and CDR2 is SYGVNS. There are 13 residues in the CDR3. Trimming pared 4 bases from V and 7 bases from J, leaving 13 bases between. CDR3 coding DNA: TGTGCCAGCAGTGGGTTGGGGGCTGGTGGCTACACCTTC. It encodes CASSGLGAGGYTF.

The V call is TRBV5-1, the J call TRBJ2-2, with 9 bases identical to TRBD2. V lost 6 bases and J lost 4; bases outside the gene matches: 13. Germline values: CDR1 SGHRS, CDR2 YFSETQ. The CDR3 length is 17 residues. CDR3 protein: CASTDAAGGGATGELFF. The CDR3 coding sequence is TGCGCCAGCACCGACGCGGCAGGCGGGGGGGCCACCGGGGAGCTGTTTTTT.

The genes are TRBV29-1 and TRBJ2-7; D may be TRBD1 (6 bases). Germline CDR1 reads SQVTM; CDR2 reads ANQGSEA. This CDR3 comprises 12 residues. V gave up 4 bases and J gave up 5 bases, with 12 bases separating them. CDR3 sequence reads: CSVAPGVNEQYF. DNA for the CDR3: TGCAGCGTTGCCCCAGGGGTTAACGAGCAGTACTTC.

CDR3 protein: CASSYRGSGKLEQFF. For the CDR3, the DNA is TGTGCCAGCAGCTACAGGGGGTCGGGCAAGCTCGAGCAGTTCTTC. The chain couples TRBV5-4 to TRBJ2-1; 8 nucleotides align to TRBD1. The CDR3 spans 15 residues. Germline lookup yields CDR1 SGHNT and CDR2 YYREEE (reference sequence). The V and J ends lost 3 bases and 10 bases, in that order; junction bases with no gene match: 12.

CDR3 region: CASSKNEATDTQYF. In DNA, the CDR3 is TGTGCCAGCAGCAAGAATGAAGCCACAGATACGCAGTATTTT. The chain carries TRBV6-4 and TRBJ2-3; D ambiguous. The CDR3 sequence is 14 residues long. Germline assignment: CDR1 MRHNA and CDR2 SNTAGT. The ends were cut back, 6 bases at V and 2 bases at J, with 12 bases in the middle.

The chain is built from TRBV9 and TRBJ2-5; TRBD2 matches at 7 bases. The ends lost 0 bases at V and 5 bases at J; junction bases unmatched: 4. The germline CDR1 and CDR2 sequences are SGDLS and YYNGEE. The CDR3 runs to 14 residues. The CDR3 DNA reads as TGTGCCAGCAGCGTAGGAGCGGGACTGGAGACCCAGTACTTC. Translation gives CASSVGAGLETQYF.

The genes are TRBV28 and TRBJ1-2, with 7 nucleotides matching TRBD1. Trimming removed 6 bases from V and 0 bases from J; junction bases left unmatched: 4. This CDR3 comprises 14 residues. Germline assignment: CDR1 MDHEN and CDR2 SYDVKM. CDR3 nucleotides: TGTGCCAGCAGCCTGGACAGGACTAACTATGGCTACACCTTC. Encoded protein: CASSLDRTNYGYTF.

CDR3 region: CASSLRWANYGYTF. The CDR3, as DNA: TGTGCCAGCAGTTTACGCTGGGCAAACTATGGCTACACCTTC. J is TRBJ1-2 and V is TRBV28; unclear D gene. Germline V gene data show CDR1 as MDHEN and CDR2 as SYDVKM. The ends were cut back, 2 bases at V and 2 bases at J, with 9 bases in the middle. The CDR3 extends over 14 amino acids.

The chain carries TRBV15 and TRBJ1-5; a possible D gene is TRBD1 (5 bases). Germline V CDR1 and CDR2: LNHNV, YYDKDF (reference sequence). Trimming removed 3 bases from V and 0 bases from J, with 15 bases in between. The CDR3 is 17 amino acids. The CDR3 bases are TGTGCCACCAGCAGGCGCGGGGACGTCTTTAGCAATCAGCCCCAGCATTTT. As protein: CATSRRGDVFSNQPQHF.

The J gene is TRBJ1-2, the V gene TRBV7-9; D perhaps matches TRBD1 (5 bases). V was clipped by 2 bases and J by 6 bases, with 10 bases between them. Germline lookup yields CDR1 SEHNR and CDR2 FQNEAQ (reference sequence). The length of the CDR3 is 13 residues. CDR3 amino acids: CASSLSQGHGYTF. The CDR3 DNA reads TGTGCCAGCAGCTTAAGTCAGGGTCATGGCTACACCTTC.

The chain combines TRBV9 with TRBJ1-4; 8 bases agree with TRBD1. This CDR3 has 18 amino acids. Losses at the gene ends were 3 bases for V and 3 bases for J; bases not matched to a gene: 13. Germline-derived CDR1 and CDR2 are SGDLS and YYNGEE. The CDR3 loop is CASSARDRPEGANEKLFF. For the CDR3, the DNA is TGTGCCAGCAGCGCCCGGGACAGGCCAGAAGGGGCTAATGAAAAACTGTTTTTT. Using reference TRBV9 and TRBJ1-4 for the parts outside the CDR3, the full variable domain is DSGVTQTPKHLITATGQRVTLRCSPRSGDLSVYWYQQSLDQGLQFLIQYYNGEERAKGNILERFSAQQFPDLHSELNLSSLELGDSALYFCASSARDRPEGANEKLFFGSGTQLSVL.